These 3 T cell receptor beta chains were sequenced from one sample in a study of T cell changes during pregnancy in multiple sclerosis. Generated by immunoSEQ multiplex PCR, the TCRdb table keeps only in-frame clones and is missing some. The table records fewer than 60,000 clones, approximately 90% of them present only once. Here the sequenced sample was CD8+ T cells from peripheral blood mononuclear cells, taken after pregnancy. These receptors were collected from a female donor with multiple sclerosis, enrolled in a pregnancy study.

The genes are TRBV15 and TRBJ2-3, with 8 bases aligning to TRBD1. In germline, CDR1 is LNHNV, CDR2 YYDKDF (reference sequence). The CDR3 consists of 15 residues. The V gene end was trimmed by 5 bases and the J gene end by 0 bases; junction bases not matched to a gene: 4. The CDR3 loop reads CATSYDRGSTDTQYF. As DNA, the CDR3 is TGTGCCACCAGCTACGACAGGGGCAGCACAGATACGCAGTATTTT.

This chain connects TRBV6-5 to TRBJ1-1; possible D gene TRBD1, 5 bases. Between the trimmed V and J ends, which lost 2 bases and 6 bases, there was a span of 10 bases. The CDR3 consists of 13 residues. The germline V gene encodes CDR1 MNHEY and CDR2 SVGAGI. The chain's CDR3 is CASSYPAGAEAFF. The CDR3 region has the DNA TGTGCCAGCAGTTACCCCGCGGGGGCTGAAGCTTTCTTT.

The V and J genes are TRBV6-5 and TRBJ2-2; D is unclear. Germline CDR1 MNHEY, CDR2 SVGAGI. The V end was cut by 2 bases, the J end by 7 bases, with 8 bases between. The CDR3 has 13 amino acids. The CDR3 sequence is CASSYQVGGELFF. CDR3 sequence (DNA): TGTGCCAGCAGTTACCAGGTCGGCGGGGAGCTGTTTTTT.